Shown below are 11 T cell receptor beta chains from a single sample sequenced in a study of cytomegalovirus exposure and HLA in healthy donors. Sequenced by immunoSEQ multiplex PCR; TCRdb stores in-frame clones only, minus some. This table holds about 98,000 clones, about 90% found once. The sequenced sample consisted of PBMCs. All receptors come from a man younger than 30 in good health and CMV-seropositive.

CDR3 sequence: CASSLSTLAVTQYF. CDR3 coding DNA: TGTGCCAGCAGCTTATCTACACTAGCCGTGACACAGTATTTT. V gene TRBV7-6 combines with J gene TRBJ2-3; weak D call: TRBD2 (6 bases). CDR3 length equals 14 residues. V lost 2 bases and J 12 bases, leaving 18 bases between the germline ends. Germline V CDR1 and CDR2: SGHVS, FNYEAQ.

The CDR3 region has the DNA TGTGCCAGCAGTGTCGGACAGGGTGGTTTTGGCTACACCTTC. Amino acid sequence: CASSVGQGGFGYTF. The chain couples TRBV25-1 to TRBJ1-2; TRBD1 aligns across 8 bases. V shed 4 bases and J 7 bases; nucleotides not matched to a gene: 8. Germline CDR1 is MGHDK and CDR2 is SYGVNS. The CDR3 sequence is 14 residues long.

The chain uses TRBV15 and TRBJ2-7, with 7 bases that match TRBD2. Germline CDR1 and CDR2: LNHNV and YYDKDF (reference sequence). The CDR3 sequence is 15 residues long. Trimming at V came to 1 base and at J to 4 bases, leaving 7 bases not matched to a gene. In DNA form, the CDR3 reads TGTGCCACCAGCAGAGTCGGCGGGAGTAGGTACGAGCAGTACTTC. Translating it yields CATSRVGGSRYEQYF. The variable domain in full, with the rest retrieved from reference TRBV15 and TRBJ2-7, is DAMVIQNPRYQVTQFGKPVTLSCSQTLNHNVMYWYQQKSSQAPKLLFHYYDKDFNNEADTPDNFQSRRPNTSFCFLDIRSPGLGDTAMYLCATSRVGGSRYEQYFGPGTRLTVT.

This rearrangement joins TRBV29-1 to TRBJ2-2, with 7 positions matching TRBD1. Trimming took 6 bases from V and 2 from J; bases not matched to a gene: 3. Per the germline V gene, CDR1 is SQVTM and CDR2 is ANQGSEA. The CDR3 runs 13 residues. As DNA, the CDR3 is TGCAGCGTGGGGACAGTTAACACCGGGGAGCTGTTTTTT. Encoded protein: CSVGTVNTGELFF.

The chain links TRBV5-1 to TRBJ1-1; 7 bases match TRBD1. CDR1 is SGHRS and CDR2 is YFSETQ in the germline V gene. The V gene end was trimmed by 5 bases and the J gene end by 1 base; junction bases not matched to a gene: 5. This CDR3 comprises 14 residues. The CDR3 is CASRHGDRNTEAFF. DNA of the CDR3: TGCGCCAGCAGACATGGGGACAGGAACACTGAAGCTTTCTTT.

The CDR3 loop reads CASSPGGGNQPQHF. The DNA of the CDR3 is TGCGCCAGCAGCCCAGGAGGAGGCAATCAGCCCCAGCATTTT. The V gene is TRBV5-1, the J gene TRBJ1-5; no clear D. Germline CDR1 is SGHRS and CDR2 is YFSETQ. V shed 4 bases and J shed 2 bases, with 10 bases lying between them. There are 14 residues in the CDR3.

The V and J genes are TRBV5-8 and TRBJ1-1; possible D gene TRBD1, 5 bases. With 5 bases removed from V and 5 bases from J, the gap between germline ends came to 16 bases. The CDR3 totals 14 residues. Germline lookup yields CDR1 SGHTS and CDR2 YDEGEE. In DNA, the CDR3 is TGTGCCAGCAGAATTCTAATCTCAGGGACTGAAGCTTTCTTT. It translates to CASRILISGTEAFF.

This clone was found once. The rearrangement links TRBV13 to TRBJ2-3; D possibly corresponds to TRBD2 (5 bases). The CDR3 runs 17 residues. V was trimmed by 7 bases and J by 1 base, leaving 21 bases between them. CDR1 and CDR2 (germline): PRHDT, FYEKMQ (reference sequence). The CDR3 DNA reads as TGTGCCAGCAAGGTGAGCGGCCTCCAAGCGGGCACAGATACGCAGTATTTT. Its protein is CASKVSGLQAGTDTQYF.

In nucleotides, the CDR3 is TGTGCCAGCAGCTTATCCGGGGAATCATACGAGCAGTACTTC. It yields the protein CASSLSGESYEQYF. V and J are TRBV7-9 and TRBJ2-7, with D possibly being TRBD2 (5 bases). Germline V gene data show CDR1 as SEHNR and CDR2 as FQNEAQ (reference sequence). This CDR3 is 14 amino acids long. The V end lost 2 bases, the J end lost 4 bases, and 12 bases lay between the germline ends.

The chain combines TRBV19 with TRBJ2-5, with TRBD2 identical over 8 bases. The CDR3 runs 16 residues. V shed 1 base, J shed 7 bases, and the junction held 11 bases outside the gene matches. CDR1 is LNHDA, CDR2 SQIVND, per germline (reference sequence). This CDR3 is CASSIGQRGRAGTQYF. CDR3 nucleotide sequence: TGTGCCAGTAGTATAGGCCAGCGGGGGAGGGCGGGGACCCAGTACTTC.

This clone has just one count. The V and J genes are TRBV28 and TRBJ2-2, with D possibly TRBD2 on 6 matching bases. Germline V gene data show CDR1 as MDHEN and CDR2 as SYDVKM. CDR3 size: 16 residues. Trimming cost V 3 bases and J 0 bases, with 11 bases left between them. The CDR3 reads CASSFLGGANTGELFF. In nucleotides, the CDR3 is TGTGCCAGCAGTTTTCTAGGCGGGGCGAACACCGGGGAGCTGTTTTTT.